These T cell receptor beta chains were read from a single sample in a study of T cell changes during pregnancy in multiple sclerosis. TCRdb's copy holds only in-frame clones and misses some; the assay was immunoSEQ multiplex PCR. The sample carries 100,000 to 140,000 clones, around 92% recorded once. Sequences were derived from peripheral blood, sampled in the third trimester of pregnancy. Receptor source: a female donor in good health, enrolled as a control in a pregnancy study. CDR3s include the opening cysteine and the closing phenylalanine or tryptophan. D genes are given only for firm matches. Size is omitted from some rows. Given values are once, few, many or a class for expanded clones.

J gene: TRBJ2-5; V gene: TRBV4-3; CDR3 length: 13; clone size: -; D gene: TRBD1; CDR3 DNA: TGCGCCAGCAGCCAAGGACAGGGAAAGACCCAGTACTTC; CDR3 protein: CASSQGQGKTQYF
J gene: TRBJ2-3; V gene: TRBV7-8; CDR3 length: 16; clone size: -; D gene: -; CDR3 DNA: TGTGCCAGCAGCCCCCGTTCTGGGGGGTACACAGATACGCAGTATTTT; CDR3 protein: CASSPRSGGYTDTQYF
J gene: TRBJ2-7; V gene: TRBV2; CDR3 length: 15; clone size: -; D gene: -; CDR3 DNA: TGTGCCAGCAGTGAGTTAACGCGGCGGGACGGCGAGCAGTACTTC; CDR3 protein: CASSELTRRDGEQYF
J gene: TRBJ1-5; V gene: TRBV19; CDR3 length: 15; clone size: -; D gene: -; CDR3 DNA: TGTGCCAGTAGTACTACAGGGACTAGCAATCAGCCCCAGCATTTT; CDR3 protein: CASSTTGTSNQPQHF
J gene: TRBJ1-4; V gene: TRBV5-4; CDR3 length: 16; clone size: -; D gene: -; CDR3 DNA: TGTGCCAGCAGCATACGGACAGTAGGCACTAATGAAAAACTGTTTTTT; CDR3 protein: CASSIRTVGTNEKLFF
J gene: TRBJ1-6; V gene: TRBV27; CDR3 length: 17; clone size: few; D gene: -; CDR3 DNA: TGTGCCAGCAGTCCTACAGGGAAGGCCCTTTATAATTCACCCCTCCACTTT; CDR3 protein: CASSPTGKALYNSPLHF
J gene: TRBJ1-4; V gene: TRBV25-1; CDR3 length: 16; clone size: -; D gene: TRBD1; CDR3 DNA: TGTGCCAGCAGTGGCCGGGACAGAGCAACTAATGAAAAACTGTTTTTT; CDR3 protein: CASSGRDRATNEKLFF
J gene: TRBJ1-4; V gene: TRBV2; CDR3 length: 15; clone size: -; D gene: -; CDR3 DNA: TGTGCCAGCAGTGTTACGAGGGGGGGAGGTGAAAAACTGTTTTTT; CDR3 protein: CASSVTRGGGEKLFF
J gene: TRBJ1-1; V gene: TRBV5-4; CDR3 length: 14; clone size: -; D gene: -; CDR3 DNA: TGTGCCAGCAGCTTTGGGACACAACCCCTTGAAGCTTTCTTT; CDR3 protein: CASSFGTQPLEAFF
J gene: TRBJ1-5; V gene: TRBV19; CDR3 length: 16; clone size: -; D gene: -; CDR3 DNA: TGTGCCAGTAGTATAGGGGGCAGGGGTGGTAATCAGCCCCAGCATTTT; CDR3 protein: CASSIGGRGGNQPQHF
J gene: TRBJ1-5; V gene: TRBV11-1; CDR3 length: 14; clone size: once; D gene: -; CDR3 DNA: TGTGCCAGCAGCTTGGGGCCCGTCAATCAGCCCCAGCATTTT; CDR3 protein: CASSLGPVNQPQHF
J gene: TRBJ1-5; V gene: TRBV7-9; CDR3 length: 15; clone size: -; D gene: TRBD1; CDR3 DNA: TGTGCCAGCAGCCTCGGGACAGGGGTTAATCAGCCCCAGCATTTT; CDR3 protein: CASSLGTGVNQPQHF
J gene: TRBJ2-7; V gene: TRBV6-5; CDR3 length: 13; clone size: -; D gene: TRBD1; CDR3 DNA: TGTGCCGTTAAAGGGCAGGGGGCCTACGAGCAGTACTTC; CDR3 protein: CAVKGQGAYEQYF
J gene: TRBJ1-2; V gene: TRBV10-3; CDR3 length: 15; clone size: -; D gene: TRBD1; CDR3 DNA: TGTGCCATCAGTGAGAGAGCAGGGGGGAACTATGGCTACACCTTC; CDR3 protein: CAISERAGGNYGYTF
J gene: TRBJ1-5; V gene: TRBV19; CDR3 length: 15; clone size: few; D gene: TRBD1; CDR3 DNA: TGTGCCAGTAGTGGAACCGGGACAGGCAATCAGCCCCAGCATTTT; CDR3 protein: CASSGTGTGNQPQHF
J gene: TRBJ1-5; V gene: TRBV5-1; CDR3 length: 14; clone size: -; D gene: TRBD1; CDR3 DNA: TGCGCCAGCAGCGAGGGACAGGGTGATCAGCCCCAGCATTTT; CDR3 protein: CASSEGQGDQPQHF
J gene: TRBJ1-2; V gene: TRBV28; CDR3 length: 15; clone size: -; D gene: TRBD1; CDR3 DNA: TGTGCCAGCAGGAAGGGGGCCCCCGAGAACTATGGCTACACCTTC; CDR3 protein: CASRKGAPENYGYTF
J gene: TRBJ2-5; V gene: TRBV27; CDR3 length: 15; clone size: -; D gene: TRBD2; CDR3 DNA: TGTGCCAGCAGTTTCATTAGCGGGGCTCGGGAGACCCAGTACTTC; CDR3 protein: CASSFISGARETQYF
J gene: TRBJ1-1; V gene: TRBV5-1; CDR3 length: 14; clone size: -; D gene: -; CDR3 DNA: TGCGCCAGCAGCTTGGACAGCCTGAACACTGAAGCTTTCTTT; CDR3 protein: CASSLDSLNTEAFF
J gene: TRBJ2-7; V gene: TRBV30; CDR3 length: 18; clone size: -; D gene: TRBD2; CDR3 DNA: TGTGCCTGGAGTGCGGCTAGCGGGGGGGTACCCCTCTCCTACGAGCAGTACTTC; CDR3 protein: CAWSAASGGVPLSYEQYF
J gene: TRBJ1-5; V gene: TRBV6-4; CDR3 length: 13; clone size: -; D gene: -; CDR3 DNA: TGTGCCAGCAGTCTCGAGATTGATCAGCCCCAGCATTTT; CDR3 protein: CASSLEIDQPQHF
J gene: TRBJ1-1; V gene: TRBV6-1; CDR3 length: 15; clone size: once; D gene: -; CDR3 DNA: TGTGCCAGCAGTCAGAGGACAGTTGGAGACACTGAAGCTTTCTTT; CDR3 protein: CASSQRTVGDTEAFF
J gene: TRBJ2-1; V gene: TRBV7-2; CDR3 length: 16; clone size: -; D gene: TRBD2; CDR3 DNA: TGTGCCAGCAGCTTAGGGGGCGGGGGGGCTTACAATGAGCAGTTCTTC; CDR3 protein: CASSLGGGGAYNEQFF